The 6 T cell receptor beta chains presented below share a single source sample, sequenced in a study of naive and memory T cell subsets. Study-wide results and limits: Naive repertoires, especially CD8, held a few larger clonotypes, possibly memory cells re-expressing CD45RA.

Two oligonucleotides, mixed equimolar, formed the beta constant-region primer covering TRBC1 and TRBC2. Four rounds of PCR amplified the ligated cDNA using nested alpha and beta constant-region primers plus SP2. MiXCR, run by TCRdb on the UMI-ligation and nested PCR reads, gives a single entry per CDR3 protein. The sample lists around 93,000 distinct CDR3 sequences; over 9% were seen once. Their antigens are not known. Sequencing used naive CD4+ T cells from blood. The source is a human donor in good health.

This clonotype was seen a handful of times. The CDR3 DNA reads TGTGCCAGCAGCTCCCTAGCGGGAGCCAACTACGAGCAGTACTTC. Encoded protein: CASSSLAGANYEQYF. This sequence joins TRBV7-2 and TRBJ2-7; 10 nucleotides line up with TRBD2. Trimming took 4 bases from V and 3 from J; bases not matched to a gene: 6. Germline assignment: CDR1 SGHTA and CDR2 FQGNSA. This CDR3 comprises 15 residues.

The table lists this clonotype with many counts. The V and J genes are TRBV13 and TRBJ2-1; D unresolved. This CDR3 is built from 14 residues. Germline V CDR1 and CDR2: PRHDT, FYEKMQ (reference sequence). The V gene lost 11 bases and the J gene lost 10 bases, with 24 bases spanning the gap. The CDR3 here is CAVNTRRQIGEQFF. The CDR3 DNA reads TGTGCCGTAAACACCCGGCGGCAGATAGGGGAGCAGTTCTTC. Variable domain in full (rest from reference TRBV13 and TRBJ2-1): AAGVIQSPRHLIKEKRETATLKCYPIPRHDTVYWYQQGPGQDPQFLISFYEKMQSDKGSIPDRFSAQQFSDYHSELNMSSLELGDSALYFCAVNTRRQIGEQFFGPGTRLTVL.

The rearrangement links TRBV25-1 to TRBJ1-2, with 7 nucleotides matching TRBD1. Germline V gene lookup returns CDR1 MGHDK and CDR2 SYGVNS. This CDR3 has 16 residues. The J segment lost 8 bases and the V segment lost 1 base, leaving 13 bases of the junction unmatched. CDR3 nucleotide sequence: TGTGCCAGCAGTGAATCTCCGACAGGGAAGGCACGGGGCTACACCTTC. Translating it yields CASSESPTGKARGYTF.

V is TRBV6-2 or TRBV6-3 and J is TRBJ2-2; TRBD1 agrees at 9 bases. Germline CDR1 MNHEY, CDR2 SVGEGT. V shed 7 bases, J shed 2 bases, and the junction held 5 bases outside the gene matches. This CDR3 is built from 15 residues. The CDR3 DNA is TGTGCCAGCAACGACAGGGGGAGTAACACCGGGGAGCTGTTTTTT. It specifies CASNDRGSNTGELFF.

The chain joins TRBV6-2 or TRBV6-3 to TRBJ2-7, with D perhaps TRBD1 (7 bases). Per germline, CDR1 MNHEY and CDR2 SVGEGT. Trimming removed 2 bases at V and 2 bases at J, with 13 bases between. This CDR3 contains 15 residues. CDR3 DNA sequence: TGTGCCAGCAGTTACCGCGGCAGGGGGGCCTACGAGCAGTACTTC. Its translation is CASSYRGRGAYEQYF.

This clonotype occurred many times. The DNA for the CDR3 is TGTGCCAGCTCACCCGACGCCAGGGGAGTAGATACGCAGTATTTT. The encoded protein is CASSPDARGVDTQYF. The V call is TRBV18, the J call TRBJ2-3; possibly TRBD1 for D (6 bases). Germline V gives CDR1 KGHSH, CDR2 LQKENI. Between the trimmed V and J ends, which lost 3 bases and 5 bases, there was a span of 15 bases. This CDR3 has 15 amino acids.